This entry concerns a single T cell receptor (beta chain). This CDR3 region has 12 residues. The J segment lost 10 bases and the V segment lost 5 bases, leaving 5 bases of the junction unmatched. Germline CDR1 SGHVS, CDR2 FQNEAQ. The template was RNA from unsorted bulk tissue. TCRbeta libraries were built with three rounds of nested PCR, modified from ARM-PCR. One entry per CDR3 protein results from TCRdb running MiXCR on the multiplex PCR reads. The table lists approximately 120,000 distinct CDR3 sequences, 66% of them singletons. This sample was taken from a study of tumor and adjacent non-tumor tissue in lung cancer.

This receptor was obtained from a man aged 25-40 years with non-small cell lung cancer. The chain uses TRBV7-8 and TRBJ1-1; TRBD1 matches at 9 bases. The sample was lung tumor tissue. The CDR3 bases are TGTGCCAGCAGCCCAACAGGGGGCCGAGCTTTCTTT. Translating it yields CASSPTGGRAFF.